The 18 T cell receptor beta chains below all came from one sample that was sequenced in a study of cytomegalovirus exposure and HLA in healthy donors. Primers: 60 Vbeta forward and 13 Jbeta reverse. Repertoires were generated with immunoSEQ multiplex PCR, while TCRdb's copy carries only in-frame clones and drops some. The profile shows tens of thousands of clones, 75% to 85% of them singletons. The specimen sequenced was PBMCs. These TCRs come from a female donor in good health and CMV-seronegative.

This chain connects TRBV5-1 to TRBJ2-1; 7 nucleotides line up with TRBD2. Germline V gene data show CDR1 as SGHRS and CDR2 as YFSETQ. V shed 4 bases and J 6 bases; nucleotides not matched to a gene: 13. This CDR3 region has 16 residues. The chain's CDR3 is CASSPPRGSLGNEQFF. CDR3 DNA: TGCGCCAGCAGCCCGCCGCGGGGGTCTTTAGGCAATGAGCAGTTCTTC.

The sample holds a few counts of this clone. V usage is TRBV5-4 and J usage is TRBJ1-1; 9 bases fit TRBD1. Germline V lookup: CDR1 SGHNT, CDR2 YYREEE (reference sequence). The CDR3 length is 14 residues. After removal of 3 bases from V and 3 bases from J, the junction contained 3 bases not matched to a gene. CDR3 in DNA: TGTGCCAGCAGCTACAGGGGGCGTGACACTGAAGCTTTCTTT. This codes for CASSYRGRDTEAFF. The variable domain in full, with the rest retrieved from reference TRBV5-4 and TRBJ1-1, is ETGVTQSPTHLIKTRGQQVTLRCSSQSGHNTVSWYQQALGQGPQFIFQYYREEENGRGNFPPRFSGLQFPNYSSELNVNALELDDSALYLCASSYRGRDTEAFFGQGTRLTVV.

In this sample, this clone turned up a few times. Here the CDR3 reads CAVKPGQLTSEAFF. CDR3 nucleotide sequence: TGTGCCGTTAAACCGGGTCAACTAACCTCTGAAGCTTTCTTT. This chain links TRBV2 with TRBJ1-1, with D unresolved. The CDR3 is 14 amino acids. V lost 11 bases and J 6 bases, leaving 22 bases between the germline ends. The germline CDR1 and CDR2 sequences are SNHLY and FYNNEI.

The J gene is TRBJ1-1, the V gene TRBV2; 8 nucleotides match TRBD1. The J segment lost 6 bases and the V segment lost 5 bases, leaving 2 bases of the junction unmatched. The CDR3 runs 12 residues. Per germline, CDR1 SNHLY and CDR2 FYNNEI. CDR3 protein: CASSTQGAEAFF. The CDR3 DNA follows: TGTGCCAGCAGTACACAGGGGGCTGAAGCTTTCTTT.

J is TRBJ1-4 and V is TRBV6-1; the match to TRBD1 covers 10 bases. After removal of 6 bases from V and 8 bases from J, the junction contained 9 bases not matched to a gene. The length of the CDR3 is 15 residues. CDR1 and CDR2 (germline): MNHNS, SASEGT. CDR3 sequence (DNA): TGTGCCAGCAGGGGGGACAGGGGATTTGGAGAAAAACTGTTTTTT. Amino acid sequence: CASRGDRGFGEKLFF.

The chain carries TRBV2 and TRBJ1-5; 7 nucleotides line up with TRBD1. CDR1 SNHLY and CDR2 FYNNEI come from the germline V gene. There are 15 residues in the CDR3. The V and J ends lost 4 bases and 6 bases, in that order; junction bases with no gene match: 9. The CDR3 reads CASSAQGVVGQPQHF. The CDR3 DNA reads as TGTGCCAGCAGTGCTCAGGGGGTAGTAGGTCAGCCCCAGCATTTT.

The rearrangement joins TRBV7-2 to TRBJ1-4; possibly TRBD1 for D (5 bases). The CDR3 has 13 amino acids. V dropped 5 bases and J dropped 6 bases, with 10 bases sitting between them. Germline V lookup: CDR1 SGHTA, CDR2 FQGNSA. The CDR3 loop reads CASSQGLDEKLFF. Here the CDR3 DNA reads TGTGCCAGCAGCCAGGGATTGGATGAAAAACTGTTTTTT.

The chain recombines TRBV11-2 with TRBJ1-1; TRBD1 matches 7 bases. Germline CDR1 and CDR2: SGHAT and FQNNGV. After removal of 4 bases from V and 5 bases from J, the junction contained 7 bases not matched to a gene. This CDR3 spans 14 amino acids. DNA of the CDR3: TGTGCCAGCAGCTCCCCGGGACAGACAACTGAAGCTTTCTTT. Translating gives CASSSPGQTTEAFF. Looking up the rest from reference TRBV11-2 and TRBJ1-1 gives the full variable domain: EAGVAQSPRYKIIEKRQSVAFWCNPISGHATLYWYQQILGQGPKLLIQFQNNGVVDDSQLPKDRFSAERLKGVDSTLKIQPAKLEDSAVYLCASSSPGQTTEAFFGQGTRLTVV.

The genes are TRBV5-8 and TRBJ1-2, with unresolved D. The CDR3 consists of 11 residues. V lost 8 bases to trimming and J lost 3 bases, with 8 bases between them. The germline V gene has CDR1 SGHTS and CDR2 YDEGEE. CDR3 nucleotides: TGTGCCAGGTGGCGGGACTATGGCTACACCTTC. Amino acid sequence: CARWRDYGYTF. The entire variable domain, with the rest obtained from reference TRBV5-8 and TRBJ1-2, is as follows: EAGVTQSPTHLIKTRGQQATLRCSPISGHTSVYWYQQALGLGLQFLLWYDEGEERNRGNFPPRFSGRQFPNYSSELNVNALELEDSALYLCARWRDYGYTFGSGTRLTVV.

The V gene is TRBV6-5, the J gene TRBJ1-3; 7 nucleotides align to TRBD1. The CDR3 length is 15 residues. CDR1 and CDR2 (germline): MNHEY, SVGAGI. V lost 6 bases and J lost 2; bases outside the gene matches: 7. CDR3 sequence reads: CASRKDRQPGNTIYF. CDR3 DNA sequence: TGTGCCAGCAGAAAGGACAGGCAGCCTGGAAACACCATATATTTT.

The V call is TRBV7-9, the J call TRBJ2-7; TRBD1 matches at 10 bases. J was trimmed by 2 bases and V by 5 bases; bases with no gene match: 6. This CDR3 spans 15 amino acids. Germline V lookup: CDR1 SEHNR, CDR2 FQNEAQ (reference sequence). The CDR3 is CASSPLDRGTYEQYF. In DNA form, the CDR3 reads TGTGCCAGCAGCCCACTGGACAGGGGGACCTACGAGCAGTACTTC.

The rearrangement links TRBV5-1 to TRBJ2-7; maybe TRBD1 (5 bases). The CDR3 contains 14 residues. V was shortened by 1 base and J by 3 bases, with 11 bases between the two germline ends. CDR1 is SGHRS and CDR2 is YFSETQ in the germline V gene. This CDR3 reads CASSLRQGNYEQYF. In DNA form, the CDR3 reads TGCGCCAGCAGCTTGCGGCAGGGTAACTACGAGCAGTACTTC.

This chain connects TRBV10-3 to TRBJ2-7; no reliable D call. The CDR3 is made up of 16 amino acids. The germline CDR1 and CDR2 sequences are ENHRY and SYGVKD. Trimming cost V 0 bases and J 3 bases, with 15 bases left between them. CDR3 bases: TGTGCCATCAGTGAGTCATTTGAACAGATATTCTACGAGCAGTACTTC. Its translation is CAISESFEQIFYEQYF.

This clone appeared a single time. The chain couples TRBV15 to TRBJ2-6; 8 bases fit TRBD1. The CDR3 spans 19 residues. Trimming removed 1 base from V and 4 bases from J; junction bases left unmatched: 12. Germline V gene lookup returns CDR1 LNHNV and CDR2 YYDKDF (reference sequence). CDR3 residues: CATSRGGTGRGAGANVLTF. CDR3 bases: TGTGCCACCAGCAGAGGCGGGACAGGCCGTGGGGCGGGGGCCAACGTCCTGACTTTC.

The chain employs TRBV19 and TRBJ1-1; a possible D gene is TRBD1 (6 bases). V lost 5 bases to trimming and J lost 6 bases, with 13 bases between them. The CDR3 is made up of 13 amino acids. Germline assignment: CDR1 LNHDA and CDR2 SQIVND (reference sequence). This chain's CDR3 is CASSVTGWAEAFF. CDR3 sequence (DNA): TGTGCCAGTAGTGTCACAGGGTGGGCTGAAGCTTTCTTT. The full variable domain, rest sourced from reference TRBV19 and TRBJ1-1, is DGGITQSPKYLFRKEGQNVTLSCEQNLNHDAMYWYRQDPGQGLRLIYYSQIVNDFQKGDIAEGYSVSREKKESFPLTVTSAQKNPTAFYLCASSVTGWAEAFFGQGTRLTVV.

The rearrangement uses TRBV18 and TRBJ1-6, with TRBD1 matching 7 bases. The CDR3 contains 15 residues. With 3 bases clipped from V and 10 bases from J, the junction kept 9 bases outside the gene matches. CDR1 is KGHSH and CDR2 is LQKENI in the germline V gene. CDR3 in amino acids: CASSPEQGKDSPLHF. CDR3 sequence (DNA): TGTGCCAGCTCACCGGAACAGGGGAAGGACTCACCCCTCCACTTT.

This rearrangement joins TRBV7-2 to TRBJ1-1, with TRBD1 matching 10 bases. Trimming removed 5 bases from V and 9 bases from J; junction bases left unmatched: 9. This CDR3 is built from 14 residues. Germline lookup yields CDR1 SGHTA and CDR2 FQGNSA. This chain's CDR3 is CASSPGTGVGKAFF. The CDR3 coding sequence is TGTGCCAGCAGCCCGGGGACAGGGGTGGGTAAAGCTTTCTTT.

For the CDR3, the DNA is TGTGCCAGTAGTATAAGTACAGTCAGATCCACCGGGGAGCTGTTTTTT. Its protein product is CASSISTVRSTGELFF. This rearrangement joins TRBV19 to TRBJ2-2; D remains unclear. Deletions cut 2 bases from V and 4 bases from J, with 14 bases between. The CDR3 runs 16 residues. The germline V gene encodes CDR1 LNHDA and CDR2 SQIVND (reference sequence).